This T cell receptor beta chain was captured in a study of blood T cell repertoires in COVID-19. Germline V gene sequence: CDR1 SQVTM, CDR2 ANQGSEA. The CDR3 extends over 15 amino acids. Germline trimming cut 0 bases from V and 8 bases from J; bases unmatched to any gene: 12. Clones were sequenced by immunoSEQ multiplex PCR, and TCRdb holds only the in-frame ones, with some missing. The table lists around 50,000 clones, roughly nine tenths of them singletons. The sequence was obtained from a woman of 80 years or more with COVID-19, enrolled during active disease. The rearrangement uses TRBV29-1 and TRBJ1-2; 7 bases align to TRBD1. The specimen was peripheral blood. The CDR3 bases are TGCAGCGTTGAAGATGGGAAGACAGGGAAGTACGGCTACACCTTC. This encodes CSVEDGKTGKYGYTF. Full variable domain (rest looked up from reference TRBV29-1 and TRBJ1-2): SAVISQKPSRDICQRGTSLTIQCQVDSQVTMMFWYRQQPGQSLTLIATANQGSEATYESGFVIDKFPISRPNLTFSTLTVSNMSPEDSSIYLCSVEDGKTGKYGYTFGSGTRLTVV.